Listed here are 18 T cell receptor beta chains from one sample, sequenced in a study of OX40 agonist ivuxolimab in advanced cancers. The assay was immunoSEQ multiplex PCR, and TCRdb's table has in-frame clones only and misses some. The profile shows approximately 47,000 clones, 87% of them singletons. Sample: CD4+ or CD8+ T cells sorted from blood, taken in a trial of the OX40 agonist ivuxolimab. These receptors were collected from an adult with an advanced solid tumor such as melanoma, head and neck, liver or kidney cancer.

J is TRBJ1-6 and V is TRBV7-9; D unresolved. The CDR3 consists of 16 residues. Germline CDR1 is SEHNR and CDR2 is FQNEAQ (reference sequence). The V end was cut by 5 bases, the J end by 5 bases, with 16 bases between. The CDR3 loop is CASSEPGKADNSPLHF. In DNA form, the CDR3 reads TGTGCCAGCAGCGAACCTGGGAAAGCTGATAATTCACCCCTCCACTTT. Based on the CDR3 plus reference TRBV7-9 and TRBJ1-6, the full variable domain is DTGVSQNPRHKITKRGQNVTFRCDPISEHNRLYWYRQTLGQGPEFLTYFQNEAQLEKSRLLSDRFSAERPKGSFSTLEIQRTEQGDSAMYLCASSEPGKADNSPLHFGNGTRLTVT.

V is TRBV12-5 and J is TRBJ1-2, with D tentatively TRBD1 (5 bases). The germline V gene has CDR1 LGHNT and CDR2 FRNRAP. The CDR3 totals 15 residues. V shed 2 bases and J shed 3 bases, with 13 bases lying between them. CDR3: CASGLSVRAHYGYTF. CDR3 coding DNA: TGTGCTAGTGGTTTGTCGGTCAGGGCCCACTATGGCTACACCTTC.

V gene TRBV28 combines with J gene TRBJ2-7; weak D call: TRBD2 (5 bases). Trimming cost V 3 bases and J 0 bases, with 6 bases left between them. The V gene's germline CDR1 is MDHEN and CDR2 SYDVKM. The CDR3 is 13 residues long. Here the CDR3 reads CASSFGISYEQYF. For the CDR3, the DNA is TGTGCCAGCAGTTTCGGGATCTCCTACGAGCAGTACTTC.

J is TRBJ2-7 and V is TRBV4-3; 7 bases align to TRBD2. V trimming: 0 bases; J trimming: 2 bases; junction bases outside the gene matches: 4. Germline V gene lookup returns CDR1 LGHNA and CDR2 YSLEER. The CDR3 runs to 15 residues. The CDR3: CASSQDGGGAYEQYF. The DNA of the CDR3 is TGCGCCAGCAGCCAAGATGGGGGGGGAGCCTACGAGCAGTACTTC.

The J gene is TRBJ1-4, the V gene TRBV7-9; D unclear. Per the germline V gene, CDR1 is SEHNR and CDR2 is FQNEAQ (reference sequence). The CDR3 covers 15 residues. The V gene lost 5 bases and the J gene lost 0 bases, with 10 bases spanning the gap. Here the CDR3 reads CASSLGISTNEKLFF. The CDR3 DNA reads TGTGCCAGCAGCCTCGGAATCTCAACTAATGAAAAACTGTTTTTT.

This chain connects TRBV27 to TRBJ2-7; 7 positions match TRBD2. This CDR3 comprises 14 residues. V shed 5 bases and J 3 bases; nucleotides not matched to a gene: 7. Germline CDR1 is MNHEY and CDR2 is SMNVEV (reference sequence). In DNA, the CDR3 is TGTGCCAGCAGTCAGCTAGCGGAGAACTACGAGCAGTACTTC. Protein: CASSQLAENYEQYF.

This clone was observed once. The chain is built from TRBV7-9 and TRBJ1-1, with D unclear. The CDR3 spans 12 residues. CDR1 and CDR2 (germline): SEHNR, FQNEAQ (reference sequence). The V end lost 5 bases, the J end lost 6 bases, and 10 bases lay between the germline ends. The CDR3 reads CASSPRGAEAFF. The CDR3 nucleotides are TGTGCCAGCAGCCCCCGCGGGGCTGAAGCTTTCTTT. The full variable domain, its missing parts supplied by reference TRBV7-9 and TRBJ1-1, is DTGVSQNPRHKITKRGQNVTFRCDPISEHNRLYWYRQTLGQGPEFLTYFQNEAQLEKSRLLSDRFSAERPKGSFSTLEIQRTEQGDSAMYLCASSPRGAEAFFGQGTRLTVV.

The CDR3 loop is CASSFGTGLNYGYTF. The CDR3 coding sequence is TGTGCCAGCAGTTTCGGGACAGGGCTAAACTATGGCTACACCTTC. The chain uses TRBV27 and TRBJ1-2, with 9 positions matching TRBD1. The CDR3 is 15 residues long. Germline V gene lookup returns CDR1 MNHEY and CDR2 SMNVEV (reference sequence). V was clipped by 3 bases and J by 2 bases; unmatched bases: 4.

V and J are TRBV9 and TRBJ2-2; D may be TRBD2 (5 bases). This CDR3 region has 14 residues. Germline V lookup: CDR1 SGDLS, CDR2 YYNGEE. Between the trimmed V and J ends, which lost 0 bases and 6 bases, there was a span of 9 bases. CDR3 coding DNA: TGTGCCAGCAGCGTAGACGGGCGGGCCGGGGAGCTGTTTTTT. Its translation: CASSVDGRAGELFF.

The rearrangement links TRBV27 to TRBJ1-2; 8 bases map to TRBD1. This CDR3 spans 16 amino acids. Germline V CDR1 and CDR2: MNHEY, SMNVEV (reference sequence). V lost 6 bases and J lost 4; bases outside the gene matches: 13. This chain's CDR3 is CASSPGTGLPLYGYTF. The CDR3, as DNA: TGTGCCAGCAGCCCCGGGACAGGTCTACCCCTCTATGGCTACACCTTC.

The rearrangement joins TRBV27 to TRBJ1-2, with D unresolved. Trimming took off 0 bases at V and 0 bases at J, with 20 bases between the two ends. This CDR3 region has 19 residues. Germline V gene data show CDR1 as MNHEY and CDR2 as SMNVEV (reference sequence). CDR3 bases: TGTGCCAGCAGTTTATCGATAATTGGCAGCGCCGAATCTAACTATGGCTACACCTTC. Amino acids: CASSLSIIGSAESNYGYTF.

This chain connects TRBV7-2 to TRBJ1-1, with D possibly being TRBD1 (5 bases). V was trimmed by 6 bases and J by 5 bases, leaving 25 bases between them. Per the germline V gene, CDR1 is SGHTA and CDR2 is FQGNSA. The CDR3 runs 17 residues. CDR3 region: CASSAAPGPPKWTEAFF. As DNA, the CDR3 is TGTGCCAGCAGTGCTGCACCGGGACCCCCAAAGTGGACTGAAGCTTTCTTT.

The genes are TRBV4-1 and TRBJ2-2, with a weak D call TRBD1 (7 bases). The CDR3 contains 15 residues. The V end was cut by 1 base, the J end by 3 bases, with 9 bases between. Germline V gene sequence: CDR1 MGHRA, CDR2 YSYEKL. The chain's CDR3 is CASSQGRGDTGELFF. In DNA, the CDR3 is TGCGCCAGCAGCCAAGGCAGGGGGGACACCGGGGAGCTGTTTTTT.

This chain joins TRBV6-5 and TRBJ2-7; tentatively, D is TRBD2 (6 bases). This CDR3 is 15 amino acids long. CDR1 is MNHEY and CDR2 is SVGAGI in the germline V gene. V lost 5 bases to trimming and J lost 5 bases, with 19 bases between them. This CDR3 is CASSPREEGGDEQYF. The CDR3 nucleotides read TGTGCCAGCAGTCCCCGAGAGGAGGGTGGGGACGAGCAGTACTTC.

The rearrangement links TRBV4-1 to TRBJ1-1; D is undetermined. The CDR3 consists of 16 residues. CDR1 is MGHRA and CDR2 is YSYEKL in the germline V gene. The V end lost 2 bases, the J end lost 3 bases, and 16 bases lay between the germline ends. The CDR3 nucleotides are TGCGCCAGCAGCCAACCGCGGGGAGCAGGCCACACTGAAGCTTTCTTT. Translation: CASSQPRGAGHTEAFF.

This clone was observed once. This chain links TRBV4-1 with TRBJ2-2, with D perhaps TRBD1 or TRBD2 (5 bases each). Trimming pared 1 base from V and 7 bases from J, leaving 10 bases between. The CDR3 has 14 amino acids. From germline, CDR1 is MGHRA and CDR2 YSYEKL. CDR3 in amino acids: CASSQVGVIGELFF. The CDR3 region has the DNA TGCGCCAGCAGCCAAGTGGGGGTGATCGGGGAGCTGTTTTTT.

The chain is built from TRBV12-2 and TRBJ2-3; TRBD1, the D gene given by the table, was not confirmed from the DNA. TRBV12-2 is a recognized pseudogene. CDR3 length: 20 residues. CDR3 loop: CASRLARPANSNDGTDTQYF. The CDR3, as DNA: TGTGCAAGTCGCTTAGCCAGGCCAGCCAACAGCAATGATGGCACAGATACGCAGTATTTT.

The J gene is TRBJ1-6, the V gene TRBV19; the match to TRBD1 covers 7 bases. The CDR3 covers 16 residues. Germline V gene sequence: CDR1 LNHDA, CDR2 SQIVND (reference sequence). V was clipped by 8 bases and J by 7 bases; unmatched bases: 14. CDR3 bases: TGTGCCAGTCGAGGCCAGGGGGGTGGGTGGAATTCACCCCTCCACTTT. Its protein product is CASRGQGGGWNSPLHF.